This TCR beta chain was obtained from a study of CD8 T cells in ankylosing spondylitis. One entry per CDR3 protein, called by TCRdb with MiXCR from the 5' RACE reads. The sample consists of around 430,000 distinct CDR3 sequences, 15% to 20% of them appearing once. V lost 2 bases and J lost 5; bases outside the gene matches: 8. Germline loops: CDR1 MNHEY, CDR2 SVGAGI. The CDR3 is 15 residues long. Study-wide results and limits: Made up of about eight highly homologous variants, a TCR beta motif appeared characteristic of ankylosing spondylitis blood.

This clonotype showed up just a few times. Its antigen is still unknown. The TCR sequence derives from a male donor with ankylosing spondylitis. The V gene is TRBV6-5, the J gene TRBJ1-2; 7 bases match TRBD1. Sequenced input: blood, either unsorted or a sorted T cell fraction (not recorded which). The DNA of the CDR3 is TGTGCCAGCAGTTACCCGACAGGGACCGATTATGGCTACACCTTC. Translating it yields CASSYPTGTDYGYTF.